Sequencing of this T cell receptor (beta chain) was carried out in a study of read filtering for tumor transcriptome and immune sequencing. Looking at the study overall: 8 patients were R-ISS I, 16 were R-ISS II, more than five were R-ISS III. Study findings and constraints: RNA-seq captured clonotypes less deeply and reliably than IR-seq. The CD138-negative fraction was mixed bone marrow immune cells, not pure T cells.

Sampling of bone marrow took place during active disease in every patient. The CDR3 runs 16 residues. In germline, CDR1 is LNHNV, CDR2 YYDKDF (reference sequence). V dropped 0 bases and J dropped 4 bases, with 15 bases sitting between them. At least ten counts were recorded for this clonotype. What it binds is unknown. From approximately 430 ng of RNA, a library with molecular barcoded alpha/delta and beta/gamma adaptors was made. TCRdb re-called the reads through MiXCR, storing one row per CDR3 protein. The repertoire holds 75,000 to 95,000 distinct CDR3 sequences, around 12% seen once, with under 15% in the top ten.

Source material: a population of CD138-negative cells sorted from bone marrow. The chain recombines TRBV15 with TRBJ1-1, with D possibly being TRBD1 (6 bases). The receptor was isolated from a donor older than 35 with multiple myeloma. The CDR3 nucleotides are TGTGCCACCAGCAGAGATTACACAGGGATCCCCACTGAAGCTTTCTTT. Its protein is CATSRDYTGIPTEAFF.